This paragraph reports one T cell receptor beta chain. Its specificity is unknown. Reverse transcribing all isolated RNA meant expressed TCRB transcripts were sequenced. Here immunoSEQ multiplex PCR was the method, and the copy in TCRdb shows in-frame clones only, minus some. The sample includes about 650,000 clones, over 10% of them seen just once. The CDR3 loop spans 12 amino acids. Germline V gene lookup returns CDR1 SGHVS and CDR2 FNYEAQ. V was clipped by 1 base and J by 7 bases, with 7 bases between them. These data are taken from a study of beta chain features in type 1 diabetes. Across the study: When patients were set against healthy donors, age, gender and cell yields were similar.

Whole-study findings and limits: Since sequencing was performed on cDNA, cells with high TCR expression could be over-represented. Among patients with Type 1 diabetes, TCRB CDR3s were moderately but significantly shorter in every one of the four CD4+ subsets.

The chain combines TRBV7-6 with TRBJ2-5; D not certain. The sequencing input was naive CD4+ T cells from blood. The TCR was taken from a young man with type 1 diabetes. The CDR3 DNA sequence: TGTGCCAGCAGCTTAGATATTAGGACCCAGTACTTC. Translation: CASSLDIRTQYF.